This T cell receptor (beta chain) was observed in a study of response to subunit inactivated influenza vaccine. There are a few counts of this clonotype. Antigen specificity is unknown. TCRdb called the RT-PCR reads again in MiXCR, with one record for every CDR3 protein. The data show a few hundred thousand distinct CDR3 sequences, roughly 15% seen once. Study conclusions and caveats: Authors suggested that a seasonal influenza vaccination recruits few new T cells each time.

Deletions cut 6 bases from V and 9 bases from J, with 15 bases between. CDR1 and CDR2 (germline): SNHLY, FYNNEI. The CDR3 loop spans 13 amino acids. The starting material was PBMCs from blood, obtained roughly 12 days after vaccination. The rearrangement joins TRBV2 to TRBJ2-1; D possibly corresponds to TRBD1 (6 bases). The TCR sequence derives from a man aged 45-65 years who received an inactivated influenza vaccine. The CDR3 region is CASSLYRELEQFF. The CDR3 nucleotides are TGTGCCAGCAGCTTATACAGGGAACTTGAGCAGTTCTTC.